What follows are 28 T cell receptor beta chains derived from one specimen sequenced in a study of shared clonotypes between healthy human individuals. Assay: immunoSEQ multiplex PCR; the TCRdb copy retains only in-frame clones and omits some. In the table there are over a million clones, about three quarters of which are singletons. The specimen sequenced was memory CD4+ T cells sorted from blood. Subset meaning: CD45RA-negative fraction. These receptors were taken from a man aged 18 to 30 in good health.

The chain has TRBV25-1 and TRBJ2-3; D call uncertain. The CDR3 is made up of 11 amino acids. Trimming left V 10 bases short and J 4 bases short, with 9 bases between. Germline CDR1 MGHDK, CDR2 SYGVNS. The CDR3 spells CATSGSDTQYF. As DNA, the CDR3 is TGTGCCACCTCCGGCTCAGATACGCAGTATTTT.

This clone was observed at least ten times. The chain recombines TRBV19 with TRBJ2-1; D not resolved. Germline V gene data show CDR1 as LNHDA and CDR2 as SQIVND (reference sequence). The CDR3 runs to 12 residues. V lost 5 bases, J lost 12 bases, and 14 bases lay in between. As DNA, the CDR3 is TGTGCCAGTAGTTCTCGTAATTCCCGGCAGTTCTTC. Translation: CASSSRNSRQFF.

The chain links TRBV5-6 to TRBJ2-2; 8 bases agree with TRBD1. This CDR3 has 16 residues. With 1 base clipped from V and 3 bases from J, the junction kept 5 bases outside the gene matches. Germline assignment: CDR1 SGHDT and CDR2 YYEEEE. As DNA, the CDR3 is TGTGCCAGCAGCTTGCAGGGGGCGAAACACACCGGGGAGCTGTTTTTT. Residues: CASSLQGAKHTGELFF.

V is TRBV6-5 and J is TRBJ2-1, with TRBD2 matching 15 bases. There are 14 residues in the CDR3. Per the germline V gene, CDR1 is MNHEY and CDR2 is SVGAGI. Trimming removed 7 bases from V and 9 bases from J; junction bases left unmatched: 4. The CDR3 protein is CASKPGLAGGEQFF. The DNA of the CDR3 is TGTGCCAGCAAACCGGGACTAGCGGGAGGTGAGCAGTTCTTC.

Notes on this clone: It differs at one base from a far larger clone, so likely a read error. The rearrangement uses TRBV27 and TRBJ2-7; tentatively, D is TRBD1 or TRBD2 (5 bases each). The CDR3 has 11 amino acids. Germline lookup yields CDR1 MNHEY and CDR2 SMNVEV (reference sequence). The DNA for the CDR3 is TGTGCCAGCAGTTGGGGGAACGAGCAGTGCTTC. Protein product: CASSWGNEQCF.

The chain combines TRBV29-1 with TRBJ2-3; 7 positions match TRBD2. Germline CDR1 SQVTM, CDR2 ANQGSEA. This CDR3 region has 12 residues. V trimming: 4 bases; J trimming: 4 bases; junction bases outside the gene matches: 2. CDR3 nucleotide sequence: TGCAGCGTTGCTCGGGGGGCAGATACGCAGTATTTT. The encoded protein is CSVARGADTQYF.

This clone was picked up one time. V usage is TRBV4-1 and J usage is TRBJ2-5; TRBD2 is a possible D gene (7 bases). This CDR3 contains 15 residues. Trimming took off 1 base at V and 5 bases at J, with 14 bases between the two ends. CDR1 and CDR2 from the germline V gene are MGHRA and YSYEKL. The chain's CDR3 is CASSQGGGVLETQYF. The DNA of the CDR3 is TGCGCCAGCAGCCAAGGGGGGGGCGTCCTTGAGACCCAGTACTTC.

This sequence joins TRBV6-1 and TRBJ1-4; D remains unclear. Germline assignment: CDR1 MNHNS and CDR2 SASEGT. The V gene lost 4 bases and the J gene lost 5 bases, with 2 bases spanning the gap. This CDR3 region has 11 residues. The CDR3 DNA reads TGTGCCAGCAGTGGGAATGAAAAACTGTTTTTT. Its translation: CASSGNEKLFF.

CDR3 protein: CASSDGDSNQPQHF. For the CDR3, the DNA is TGTGCCTCCTCGGACGGGGATAGCAATCAGCCCCAGCATTTT. This sequence joins TRBV30 and TRBJ1-5; no firm D call. V gave up 7 bases and J gave up 0 bases, with 13 bases separating them. The CDR3 consists of 14 residues. Germline V CDR1 and CDR2: GTSNPN, SVGIG (reference sequence).

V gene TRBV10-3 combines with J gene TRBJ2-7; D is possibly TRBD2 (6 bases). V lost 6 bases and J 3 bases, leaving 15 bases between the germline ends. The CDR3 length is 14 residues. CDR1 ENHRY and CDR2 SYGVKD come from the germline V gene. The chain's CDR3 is CAISVSGTSYEQYF. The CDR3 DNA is TGTGCCATCAGCGTTAGCGGCACCAGCTACGAGCAGTACTTC.

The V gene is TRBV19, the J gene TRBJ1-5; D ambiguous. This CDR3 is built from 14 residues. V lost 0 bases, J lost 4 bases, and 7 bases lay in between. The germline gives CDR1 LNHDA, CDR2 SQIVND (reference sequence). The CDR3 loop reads CASSIDQRNQPQHF. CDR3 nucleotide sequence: TGTGCCAGTAGTATAGATCAGCGTAATCAGCCCCAGCATTTT.

For the CDR3, the DNA is TGTGCCAGCAGCTTAAATCAGGGCTCAGAGGGCTACACCTTC. This sequence encodes CASSLNQGSEGYTF. This rearrangement joins TRBV7-3 to TRBJ1-2; a weak D match, TRBD1 (5 bases). V lost 1 base, J lost 8 bases, and 14 bases lay in between. Per the germline V gene, CDR1 is SGHTA and CDR2 is FQGTGA. This CDR3 has 14 amino acids.

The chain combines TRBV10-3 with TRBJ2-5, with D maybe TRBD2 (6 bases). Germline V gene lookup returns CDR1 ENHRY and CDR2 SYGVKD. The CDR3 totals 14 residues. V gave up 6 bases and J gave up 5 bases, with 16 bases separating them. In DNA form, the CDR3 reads TGTGCCATCAGGGACGTCGCCCGGGGGGAGACCCAGTACTTC. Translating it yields CAIRDVARGETQYF.

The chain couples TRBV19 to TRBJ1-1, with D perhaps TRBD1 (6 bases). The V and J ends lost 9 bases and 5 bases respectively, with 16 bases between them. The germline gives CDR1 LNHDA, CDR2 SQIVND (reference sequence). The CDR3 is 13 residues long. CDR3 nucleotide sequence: TGTGCCAGCCGGCCTAAAGGACAGACTGAAGCTTTCTTT. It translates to CASRPKGQTEAFF. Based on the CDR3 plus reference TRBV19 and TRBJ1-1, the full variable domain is DGGITQSPKYLFRKEGQNVTLSCEQNLNHDAMYWYRQDPGQGLRLIYYSQIVNDFQKGDIAEGYSVSREKKESFPLTVTSAQKNPTAFYLCASRPKGQTEAFFGQGTRLTVV.

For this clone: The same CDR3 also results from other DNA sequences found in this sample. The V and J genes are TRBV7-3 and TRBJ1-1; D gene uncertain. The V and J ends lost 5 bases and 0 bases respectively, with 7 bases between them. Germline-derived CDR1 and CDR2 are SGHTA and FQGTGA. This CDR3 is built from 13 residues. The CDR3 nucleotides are TGTGCCAGCAGCACCGGGGTGAACACTGAAGCTTTCTTT. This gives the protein CASSTGVNTEAFF. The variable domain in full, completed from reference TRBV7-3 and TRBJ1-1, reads GAGVSQTPSNKVTEKGKYVELRCDPISGHTALYWYRQSLGQGPEFLIYFQGTGAADDSGLPNDRFFAVRPEGSVSTLKIQRTERGDSAVYLCASSTGVNTEAFFGQGTRLTVV.

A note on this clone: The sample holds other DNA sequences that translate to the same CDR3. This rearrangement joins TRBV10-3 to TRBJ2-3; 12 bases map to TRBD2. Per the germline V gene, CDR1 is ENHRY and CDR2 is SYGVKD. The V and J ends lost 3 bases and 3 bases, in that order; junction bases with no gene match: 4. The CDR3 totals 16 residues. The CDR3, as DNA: TGTGCCATCAGTGAATCCGGGACTAGCGGGACAGATACGCAGTATTTT. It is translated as CAISESGTSGTDTQYF.

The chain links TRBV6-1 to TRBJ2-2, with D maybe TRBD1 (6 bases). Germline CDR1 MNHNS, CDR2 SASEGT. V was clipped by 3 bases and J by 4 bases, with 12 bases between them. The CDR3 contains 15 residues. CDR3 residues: CASSDRAGATGELFF. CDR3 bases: TGTGCCAGCAGTGACCGGGCAGGGGCCACCGGGGAGCTGTTTTTT.

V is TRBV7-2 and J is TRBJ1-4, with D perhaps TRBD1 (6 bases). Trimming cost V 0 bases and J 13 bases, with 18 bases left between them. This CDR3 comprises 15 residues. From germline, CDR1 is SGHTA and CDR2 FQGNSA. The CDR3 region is CASSLAWRAEGGLFF. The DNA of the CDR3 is TGTGCCAGCAGCTTAGCCTGGAGGGCGGAGGGGGGACTGTTTTTT.

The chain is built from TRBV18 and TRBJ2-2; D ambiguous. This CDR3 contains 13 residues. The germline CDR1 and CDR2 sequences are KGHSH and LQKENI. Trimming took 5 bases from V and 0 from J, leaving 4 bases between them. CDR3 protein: CASSASNTGELFF. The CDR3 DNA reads TGTGCCAGCTCAGCATCGAACACCGGGGAGCTGTTTTTT.

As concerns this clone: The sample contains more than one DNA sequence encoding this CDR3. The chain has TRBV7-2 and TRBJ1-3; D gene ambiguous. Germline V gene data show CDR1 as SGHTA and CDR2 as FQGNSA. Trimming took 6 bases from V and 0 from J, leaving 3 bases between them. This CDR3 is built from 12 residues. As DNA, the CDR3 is TGTGCCAGCAGTTTCTCTGGAAACACCATATATTTT. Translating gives CASSFSGNTIYF.

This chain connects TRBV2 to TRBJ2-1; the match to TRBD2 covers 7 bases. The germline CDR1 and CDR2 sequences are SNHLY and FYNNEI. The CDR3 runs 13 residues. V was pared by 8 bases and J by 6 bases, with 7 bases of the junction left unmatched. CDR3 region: CASQRDSGNEQFF. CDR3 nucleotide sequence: TGTGCCAGCCAGCGGGACTCCGGCAATGAGCAGTTCTTC. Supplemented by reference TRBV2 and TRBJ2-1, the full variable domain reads EPEVTQTPSHQVTQMGQEVILRCVPISNHLYFYWYRQILGQKVEFLVSFYNNEISEKSEIFDDQFSVERPDGSNFTLKIRSTKLEDSAMYFCASQRDSGNEQFFGPGTRLTVL.

CDR3 sequence: CAWSVGRGSGGYTF. The CDR3 DNA is TGTGCCTGGAGTGTGGGCAGGGGGTCAGGAGGCTACACCTTC. The V gene is TRBV30, the J gene TRBJ1-2; 7 bases map to TRBD1. CDR3 length equals 14 residues. J gave up 8 bases and V 0 bases, and 9 bases lay outside the gene matches. CDR1 GTSNPN and CDR2 SVGIG come from the germline V gene (reference sequence).

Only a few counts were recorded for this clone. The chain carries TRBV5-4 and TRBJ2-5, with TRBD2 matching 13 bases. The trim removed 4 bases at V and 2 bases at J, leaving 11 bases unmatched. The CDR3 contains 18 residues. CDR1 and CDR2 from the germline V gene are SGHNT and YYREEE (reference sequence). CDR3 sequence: CASSLLGLAGAIQETQYF. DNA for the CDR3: TGTGCCAGCAGCCTCCTTGGACTAGCGGGAGCGATACAAGAGACCCAGTACTTC.

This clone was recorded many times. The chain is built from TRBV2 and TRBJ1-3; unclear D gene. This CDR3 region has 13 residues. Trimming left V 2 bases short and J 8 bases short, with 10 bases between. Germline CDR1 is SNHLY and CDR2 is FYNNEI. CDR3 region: CASSESGVHTIYF. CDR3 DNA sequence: TGTGCCAGCAGTGAAAGTGGGGTACACACCATATATTTT.

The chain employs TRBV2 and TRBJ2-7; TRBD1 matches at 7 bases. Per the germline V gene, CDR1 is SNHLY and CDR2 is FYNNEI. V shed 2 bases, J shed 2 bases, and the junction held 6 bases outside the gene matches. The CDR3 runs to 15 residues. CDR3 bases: TGTGCCAGCAGTGAACGGCAGGGGGTTACCTACGAGCAGTACTTC. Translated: CASSERQGVTYEQYF.

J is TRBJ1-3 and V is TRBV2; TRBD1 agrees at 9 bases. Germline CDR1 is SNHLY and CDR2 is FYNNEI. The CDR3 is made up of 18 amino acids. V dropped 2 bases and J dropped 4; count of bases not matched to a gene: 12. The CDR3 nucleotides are TGTGCCAGCAGTGAATACTTTCCGGACAGGGGCAAGGGAAACACCATATATTTT. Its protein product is CASSEYFPDRGKGNTIYF.

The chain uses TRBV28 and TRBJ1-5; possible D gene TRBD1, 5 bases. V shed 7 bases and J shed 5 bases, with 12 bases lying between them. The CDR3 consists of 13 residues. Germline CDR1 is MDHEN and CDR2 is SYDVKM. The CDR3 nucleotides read TGTGCCAGCATGAGGGTGGGGGATCAGCCCCAGCATTTT. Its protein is CASMRVGDQPQHF.

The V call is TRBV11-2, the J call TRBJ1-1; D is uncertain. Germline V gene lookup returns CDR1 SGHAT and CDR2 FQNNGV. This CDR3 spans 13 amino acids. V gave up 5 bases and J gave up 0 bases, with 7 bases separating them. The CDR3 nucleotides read TGTGCCAGCAGCGTCGGGATGAACACTGAAGCTTTCTTT. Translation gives CASSVGMNTEAFF. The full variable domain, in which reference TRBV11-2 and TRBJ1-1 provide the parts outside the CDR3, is EAGVAQSPRYKIIEKRQSVAFWCNPISGHATLYWYQQILGQGPKLLIQFQNNGVVDDSQLPKDRFSAERLKGVDSTLKIQPAKLEDSAVYLCASSVGMNTEAFFGQGTRLTVV.